This record looks at one TCR beta chain sequence and its context. Which antigen it targets is not known. One base away there is no much larger clone; base qualities are not given. The source of the sample is a study of control samples from healthy donors and cancer patients (dated by TCRdb to 2018 to 2020). Library method: the immunoSEQ multiplex PCR assay. TCRdb retrieved this table from immuneACCESS and kept in-frame rearrangements only. Not all clones are present; in checked studies, unresolved V genes account for under half, and no reason is known for the remainder. The table for this sample lists about 63,000 clones; approximately 85% of them were counted only once. Jointly, the top ten make up about 5% of the sample. Sample: blood. The TCR comes from a middle-aged man in good health.

The DNA is as follows: TGTGCCAGTACTGACAGGTCCTCGGGGGGCTACGAGCAGTACTTC. Its protein reads: CASTDRSSGGYEQYF. This receptor chain uses TRBV19 and TRBJ2-7; TRBD2 could be the D gene, as 7 bases match. V was cut back by 7 bases and J by 3 bases, leaving a gap of 19 bases between them. CDR1 and CDR2, looked up from the germline V gene (reference sequence), are LNHDA and SQIVND. From the cysteine up to the phenylalanine, the CDR3 has a length of 15 residues. Only CDR3 DNA is held: 45 bases, read in frame from base 1.